This TCR beta chain originates from a study of cytomegalovirus exposure and HLA in healthy donors. Study-wide results and caveats: Rarity characterized most TCR sequences, yet some public TCRs appeared in many donors.

Concerning this clone: Its antigen is not known.

With V trimmed by 3 bases and J by 6 bases, 2 bases remained unmatched. This CDR3 has 13 residues. Germline V gene data show CDR1 as LNHNV and CDR2 as YYDKDF (reference sequence). The primer mix had 60 Vbeta and 13 Jbeta primers. Some clones are missing from TCRdb's copy, which holds only in-frame ones; the method was immunoSEQ multiplex PCR. Across more than 50,000 clones, the top ten clones capture approximately 13% of the sample. Healthy bone marrow donors made up the cohort. This receptor was obtained from a man aged 18 to 30 in good health and CMV-seropositive. The rearrangement links TRBV15 to TRBJ2-1, with TRBD1 matching over 7 bases. The sample comprised PBMCs. This chain's CDR3 is CATSRGQINEQFF. The DNA for the CDR3 is TGTGCCACCAGCAGGGGACAGATCAATGAGCAGTTCTTC.